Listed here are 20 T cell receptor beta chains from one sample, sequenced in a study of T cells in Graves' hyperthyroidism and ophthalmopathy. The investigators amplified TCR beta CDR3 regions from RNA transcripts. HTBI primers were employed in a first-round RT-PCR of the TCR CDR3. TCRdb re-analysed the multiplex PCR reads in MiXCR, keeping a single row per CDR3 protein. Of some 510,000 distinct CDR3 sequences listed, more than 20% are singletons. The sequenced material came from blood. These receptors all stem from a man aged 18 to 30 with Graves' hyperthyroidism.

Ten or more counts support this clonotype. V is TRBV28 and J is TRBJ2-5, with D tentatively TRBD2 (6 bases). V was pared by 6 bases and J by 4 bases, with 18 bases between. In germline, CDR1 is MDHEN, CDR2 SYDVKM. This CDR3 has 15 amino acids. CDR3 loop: CASSKGRGGAETQYF. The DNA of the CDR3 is TGTGCCAGCAGCAAAGGAAGGGGAGGTGCAGAGACCCAGTACTTC.

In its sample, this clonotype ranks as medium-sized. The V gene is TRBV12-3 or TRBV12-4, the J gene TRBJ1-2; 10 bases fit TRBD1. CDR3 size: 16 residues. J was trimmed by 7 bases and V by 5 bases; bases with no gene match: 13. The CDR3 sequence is CASSHTRGTGAGGYTF. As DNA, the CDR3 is TGTGCCAGCAGTCATACCAGAGGGACAGGGGCTGGTGGCTACACCTTC.

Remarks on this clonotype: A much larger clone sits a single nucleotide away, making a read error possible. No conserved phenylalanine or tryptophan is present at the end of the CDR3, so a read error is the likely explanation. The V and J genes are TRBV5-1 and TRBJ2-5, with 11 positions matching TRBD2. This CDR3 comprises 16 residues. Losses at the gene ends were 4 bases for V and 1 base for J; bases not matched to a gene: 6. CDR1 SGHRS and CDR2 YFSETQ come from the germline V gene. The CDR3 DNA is TGCGCCAGCAGCAGGCTGACTAGCGGGGTCCAAGAGACCCAGTACCTC. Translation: CASSRLTSGVQETQYL.

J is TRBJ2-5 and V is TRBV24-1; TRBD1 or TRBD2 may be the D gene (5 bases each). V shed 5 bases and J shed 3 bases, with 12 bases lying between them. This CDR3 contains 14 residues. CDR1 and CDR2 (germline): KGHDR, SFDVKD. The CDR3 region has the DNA TGTGCCACCAGTGCCGCCGGGGCAGAAGAGACCCAGTACTTC. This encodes CATSAAGAEETQYF.

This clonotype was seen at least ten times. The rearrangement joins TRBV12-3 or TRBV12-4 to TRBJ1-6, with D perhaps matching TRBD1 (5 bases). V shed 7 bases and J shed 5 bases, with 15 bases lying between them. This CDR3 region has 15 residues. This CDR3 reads CASTPMGGNNSPLHF. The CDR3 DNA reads TGTGCCAGCACCCCCATGGGGGGGAATAATTCACCCCTCCACTTT.

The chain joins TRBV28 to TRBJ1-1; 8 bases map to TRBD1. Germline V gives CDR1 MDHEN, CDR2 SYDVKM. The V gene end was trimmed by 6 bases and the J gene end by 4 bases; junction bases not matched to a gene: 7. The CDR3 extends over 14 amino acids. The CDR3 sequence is CASRHPGGGTEAFF. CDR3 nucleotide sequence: TGTGCCAGCAGACACCCAGGGGGCGGCACTGAAGCTTTCTTT.

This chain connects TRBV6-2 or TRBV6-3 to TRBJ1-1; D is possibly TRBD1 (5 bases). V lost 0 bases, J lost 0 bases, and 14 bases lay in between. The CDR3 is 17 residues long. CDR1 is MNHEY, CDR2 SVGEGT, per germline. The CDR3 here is CASSYSYFEDMNTEAFF. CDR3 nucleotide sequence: TGTGCCAGCAGTTACTCGTATTTCGAGGACATGAACACTGAAGCTTTCTTT.

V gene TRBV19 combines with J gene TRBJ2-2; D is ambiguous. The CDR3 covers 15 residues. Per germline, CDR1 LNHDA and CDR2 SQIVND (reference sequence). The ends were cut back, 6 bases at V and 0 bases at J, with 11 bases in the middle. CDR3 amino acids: CASRTVFANTGELFF. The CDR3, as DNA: TGTGCCAGTAGGACCGTATTCGCGAACACCGGGGAGCTGTTTTTT.

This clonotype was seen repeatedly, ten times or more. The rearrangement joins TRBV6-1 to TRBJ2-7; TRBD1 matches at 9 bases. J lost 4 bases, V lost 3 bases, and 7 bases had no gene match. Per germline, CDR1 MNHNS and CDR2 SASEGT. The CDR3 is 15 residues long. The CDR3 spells CASSDQGTGSYEQYF. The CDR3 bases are TGTGCCAGCAGTGATCAGGGGACAGGGAGTTACGAGCAGTACTTC.

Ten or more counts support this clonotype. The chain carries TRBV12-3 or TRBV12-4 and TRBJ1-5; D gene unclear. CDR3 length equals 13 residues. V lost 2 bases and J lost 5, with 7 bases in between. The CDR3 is CASSLTIDQPQHF. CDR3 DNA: TGTGCCAGCAGTTTAACAATCGATCAGCCCCAGCATTTT.

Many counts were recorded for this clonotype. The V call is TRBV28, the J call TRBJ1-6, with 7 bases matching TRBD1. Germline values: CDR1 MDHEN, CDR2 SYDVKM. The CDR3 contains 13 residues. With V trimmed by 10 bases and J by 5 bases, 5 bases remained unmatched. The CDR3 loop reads CATTGTDNSPLHF. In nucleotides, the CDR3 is TGTGCCACAACCGGGACAGATAATTCACCCCTCCACTTT.

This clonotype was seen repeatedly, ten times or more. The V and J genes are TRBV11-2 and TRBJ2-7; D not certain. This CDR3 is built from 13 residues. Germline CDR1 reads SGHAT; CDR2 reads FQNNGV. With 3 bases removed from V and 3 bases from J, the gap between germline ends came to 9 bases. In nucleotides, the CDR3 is TGTGCCAGCAGCTTGGCAGTCCTCTACGAGCAGTACTTC. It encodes CASSLAVLYEQYF.

The CDR3 sequence: CASSLAQSAYEQYF. The CDR3 nucleotides read TGTGCCAGCAGCTTAGCGCAGTCGGCCTACGAGCAGTACTTC. The chain couples TRBV7-2 to TRBJ2-7; D is undetermined. From germline, CDR1 is SGHTA and CDR2 FQGNSA. V was clipped by 0 bases and J by 2 bases, with 8 bases between them. The CDR3 has 14 amino acids.

CDR3 DNA sequence: TGTGCCAGTAGTATCGGACAGGGGGTATCTGGTTACTATGGCTACACCTTC. This encodes CASSIGQGVSGYYGYTF. V and J are TRBV19 and TRBJ1-2; 10 bases line up with TRBD1. This CDR3 contains 17 residues. Germline-derived CDR1 and CDR2 are LNHDA and SQIVND (reference sequence). V dropped 3 bases and J dropped 3; count of bases not matched to a gene: 10.

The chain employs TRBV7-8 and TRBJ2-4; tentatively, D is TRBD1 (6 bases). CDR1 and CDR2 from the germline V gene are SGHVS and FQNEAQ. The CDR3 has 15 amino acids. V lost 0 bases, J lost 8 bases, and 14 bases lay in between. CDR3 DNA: TGTGCCAGCAGCTTAGCCTGGGACACCAAGGACATTCAGTACTTC. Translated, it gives CASSLAWDTKDIQYF.

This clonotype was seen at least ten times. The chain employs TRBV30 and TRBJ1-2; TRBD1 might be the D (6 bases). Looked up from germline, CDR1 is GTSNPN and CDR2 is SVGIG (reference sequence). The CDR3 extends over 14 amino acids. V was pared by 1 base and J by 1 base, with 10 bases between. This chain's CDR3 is CAWSGGGDNYGYTF. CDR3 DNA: TGTGCCTGGAGTGGAGGGGGGGATAACTATGGCTACACCTTC.

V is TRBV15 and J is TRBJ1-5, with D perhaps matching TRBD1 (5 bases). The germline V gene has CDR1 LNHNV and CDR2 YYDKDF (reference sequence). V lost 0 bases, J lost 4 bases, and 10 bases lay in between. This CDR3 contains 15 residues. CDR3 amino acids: CATSRDRQPNQPQHF. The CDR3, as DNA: TGTGCCACCAGCAGAGATCGACAGCCTAATCAGCCCCAGCATTTT.

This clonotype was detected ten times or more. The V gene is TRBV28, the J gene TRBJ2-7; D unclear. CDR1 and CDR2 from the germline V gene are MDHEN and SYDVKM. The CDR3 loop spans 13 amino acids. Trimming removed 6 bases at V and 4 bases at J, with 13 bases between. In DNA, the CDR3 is TGTGCCAGCAGATCCTCCCCGCAATACGAGCAGTACTTC. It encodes CASRSSPQYEQYF. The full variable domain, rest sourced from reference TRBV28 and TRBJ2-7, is DVKVTQSSRYLVKRTGEKVFLECVQDMDHENMFWYRQDPGLGLRLIYFSYDVKMKEKGDIPEGYSVSREKKERFSLILESASTNQTSMYLCASRSSPQYEQYFGPGTRLTVT.

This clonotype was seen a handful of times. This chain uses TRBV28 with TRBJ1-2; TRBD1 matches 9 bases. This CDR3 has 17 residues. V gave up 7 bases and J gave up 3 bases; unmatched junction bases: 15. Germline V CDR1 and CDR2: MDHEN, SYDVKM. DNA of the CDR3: TGTGCCAGCACTCCTCTCGGACAGGGGATCAAGGACTATGGCTACACCTTC. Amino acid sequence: CASTPLGQGIKDYGYTF.

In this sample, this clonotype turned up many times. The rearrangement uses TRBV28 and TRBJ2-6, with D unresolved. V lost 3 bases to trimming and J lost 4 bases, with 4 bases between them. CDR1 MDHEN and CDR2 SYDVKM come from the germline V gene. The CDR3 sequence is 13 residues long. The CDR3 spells CASSFRGANVLTF. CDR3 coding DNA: TGTGCCAGCAGTTTTAGAGGGGCCAACGTCCTGACTTTC.